These T cell receptor beta chains were read from a single sample in a study of T cell repertoires in cytomegalovirus infection. TCRdb used MiXCR to reprocess the reads, holding one entry per CDR3 protein. The sample lists 350,000 to 400,000 distinct CDR3 sequences, roughly a third occurring once. No antigens are known for them. The sequences come from cultured PBMCs, collected from culture after CMV antigen stimulation. Source of these receptors: a human donor in good health (CMV status not recorded). Some clones in this sample may be carry-over from other donors' samples. Each CDR3 is given with its conserved first and last residue. Each record gives: clone size, J gene, D gene, V gene, CDR3 DNA, CDR3 protein. The D gene is left open where the match is weak. Size is stated for part of the rows, as once, few or many counts, or as a class when the clone is expanded.

>many|TRBJ2-1|TRBD2|TRBV19
TGTGCCAGTAGTGTCCAGAACCGCGGGAGGGCCTACAATGAGCAGTTCTTC
CASSVQNRGRAYNEQFF
>-|TRBJ1-6|-|TRBV7-2
TGTGCCAGCAGCTTCCAGAAGGCCAACTATAATTCACCCCTCCACTTT
CASSFQKANYNSPLHF
>few|TRBJ2-3|TRBD2|TRBV11-2
TGTGCCAGCAGCCCTAGCGGCGGCCGCACAGATACGCAGTATTTT
CASSPSGGRTDTQYF
>many|TRBJ2-7|-|TRBV7-6
TGTGCCAGCAGCTTAGGGGGAATCCAGGGGGGAGAGCAGTACTTC
CASSLGGIQGGEQYF
>few|TRBJ2-7|TRBD2|TRBV7-2
TGTGCCAGCAGCTTAGCGACTAGCGTATCCTACGAGCAGTACTTC
CASSLATSVSYEQYF
>few|TRBJ1-2|TRBD1|TRBV5-6
TGTGCCAGCAGCCCGGGACAGGAAGGCTACACCTTC
CASSPGQEGYTF
>-|TRBJ2-3|TRBD1|TRBV4-3
TGCGCCAGCAGCCGTAGACAGGGTGGCAGAGATACGCAGTATTTT
CASSRRQGGRDTQYF
>few|TRBJ2-7|TRBD2|TRBV28
TGTGCCAGCAGCCGTATAGCGGGAGGGCCGGGCGAGCAGTACTTC
CASSRIAGGPGEQYF
>-|TRBJ2-3|TRBD2|TRBV12-3/TRBV12-4
TGTGCCAGCAGTAGTCCTAAGCGGGAGGCAGATACGCAGTATTTT
CASSSPKREADTQYF
>few|TRBJ2-5|-|TRBV6-1
TGTGCCAGCACTGGGGTCCCGGGACCACAAGAGACCCAGTACTTC
CASTGVPGPQETQYF
>-|TRBJ1-5|TRBD1|TRBV28
TGTGCCAGCAGTCCCGGGACAGGGGGCGCGACAGACCAGCCCCAGCATTTT
CASSPGTGGATDQPQHF
>few|TRBJ1-2|-|TRBV20-1
TGCAGTGCTACTGGGGGAAATGGCTACACCTTC
CSATGGNGYTF
>few|TRBJ1-4|TRBD1|TRBV6-6
TGTGCCAGCAGTTACGGGCCAGGGGGAAAACGGGATGAAAAACTGTTTTTT
CASSYGPGGKRDEKLFF
>-|TRBJ2-5|-|TRBV10-3
TGTGCCATCAGTGTCTCAGAAGAGACCCAGTACTTC
CAISVSEETQYF
>-|TRBJ1-2|-|TRBV6-1
TGTGCCAGCAGTTACGGGGTTGTTCGGAAGAAAAACTATGGCTACACCTTC
CASSYGVVRKKNYGYTF
>few|TRBJ2-1|-|TRBV28
TGTGCCAGCAGTTCGATAGCGGTTGGGAATGAGCAGTTCTTC
CASSSIAVGNEQFF
>-|TRBJ2-7|TRBD1|TRBV6-5
TGTGCCAGCAGTAGAGGGACAGGGGGCGACGAGCAGTACTTC
CASSRGTGGDEQYF
>-|TRBJ1-5|-|TRBV6-2/TRBV6-3
TGTGCCAGCAGTAGACAAGCCCTCAATCAGCCCCAGCATTTT
CASSRQALNQPQHF
>-|TRBJ1-1|-|TRBV28
TGTGCCAGCAGTTTCCTCGCTCATCCGAACACTGAAGCTTTCTTT
CASSFLAHPNTEAFF
>-|TRBJ2-3|-|TRBV5-1
TGCGCCAGCAGCTTGGGGGACGTCACAGATACGCAGTATTTT
CASSLGDVTDTQYF
>-|TRBJ2-1|TRBD2|TRBV6-5
TGTGCCAGCAGTGCCGGACTAGCGGGAGTCTCAGTCAATGAGCAGTTCTTC
CASSAGLAGVSVNEQFF
>few|TRBJ2-1|-|TRBV7-6
TGTGCCAGCAGTCAAACGACTAGGGAAACCTACAATGAGCAGTTCTTC
CASSQTTRETYNEQFF
>-|TRBJ2-2|-|TRBV27
TGTGCCAGCAGTTTCGGGATGCCTAAGAACACCGGGGAGCTGTTTTTT
CASSFGMPKNTGELFF
>-|TRBJ2-7|-|TRBV15
TGTGCCACCAGCAGAGCGGGCAGGGGATACGAGCAGTACTTC
CATSRAGRGYEQYF
>few|TRBJ1-1|TRBD1|TRBV28
TGTGCCAGCAGTTTACCGGGACAGATAGGGAAAGCTTTCTTT
CASSLPGQIGKAFF
>-|TRBJ2-3|-|TRBV12-3/TRBV12-4
TGTGCCAGCAGCCTCTCTTCCGGTCAGAGGATGAGGACGCAGTATTTT
CASSLSSGQRMRTQYF
>once|TRBJ1-1|TRBD1|TRBV20-1
TGCAGTGCTAGACAGATACGGACAGGGACGGTCGGCACTGAAGCTTTCTTT
CSARQIRTGTVGTEAFF
>few|TRBJ2-1|TRBD2|TRBV6-6
TGTGCCAGCAGTTACACACTAGCGGGGAATGAGCAGTTCTTC
CASSYTLAGNEQFF
>few|TRBJ2-3|TRBD2|TRBV7-6
TGTGCCAGCAGTCGAGCGGGAGGTGGAGATACGCAGTATTTT
CASSRAGGGDTQYF
>few|TRBJ2-1|-|TRBV5-1
TGCGCCAGCAGCTTGGCCAGCGGTGGAATAGATGAGCAGTTCTTC
CASSLASGGIDEQFF
>many|TRBJ2-1|-|TRBV6-2/TRBV6-3
TGTGCCAGCAGCGCCGAGAGCTCCTACAATGAGCAGTTCTTC
CASSAESSYNEQFF
>-|TRBJ1-1|-|TRBV7-3
TGTGCCAGCAGCTTTTTAAACATGATGAACACTGAAGCTTTCTTT
CASSFLNMMNTEAFF
>few|TRBJ1-1|TRBD1|TRBV6-2/TRBV6-3
TGTGCCACCCAAAACGCCGGGACAGCCACTGAAGCTTTCTTT
CATQNAGTATEAFF
>few|TRBJ2-1|TRBD1|TRBV7-3
TGTGCCAGCAGGCGGGGACAGGGCCTCGATGAGCAGTTCTTC
CASRRGQGLDEQFF
>-|TRBJ2-7|-|TRBV4-2
TGTGCCAGCAGCCAAGATATAACGAGATCCCAGTACTTC
CASSQDITRSQYF
>-|TRBJ2-2|-|TRBV4-3
TGCGCCAGCAGCCAAGACTTAGGCACCGGGGAGCTGTTTTTT
CASSQDLGTGELFF
>-|TRBJ2-1|-|TRBV6-1
TGTGCCAGCAGTCGATTCAATGAGCAGTTCTTC
CASSRFNEQFF
>-|TRBJ2-6|-|TRBV6-5
TGTGCCAGCAGTTACTTCACTAGCCACATCTCTGGGGCCAACGTCCTGACTTTC
CASSYFTSHISGANVLTF
>-|TRBJ2-5|TRBD2|TRBV20-1
TGCAGTGCTAGAAGAGAGTTGGGTTCTAGCGGGAGGCCGATGGCCCAGTACTTC
CSARRELGSSGRPMAQYF
>-|TRBJ2-2|-|TRBV15
TGTGCCACTAGCAGGGGGACTACACCCGGGAGAAAGTCCCCCGGGGAGCTGTTTTTT
CATSRGTTPGRKSPGELFF